This TCR beta chain was documented in a study of cytomegalovirus exposure and HLA in healthy donors. TCRdb keeps only in-frame clones here, not all; method: immunoSEQ multiplex PCR. The table has 95,000 to 150,000 clones, 70% to 90% seen once. Comments on this clone: Its matching antigen is unknown.

Germline CDR1 and CDR2: SGHVS and FQNEAQ. V lost 0 bases, J lost 0 bases, and 9 bases lay in between. This CDR3 is 15 amino acids long. The study's findings and limits: Some TCR beta chains (more than 150 of them) were listed as cytomegalovirus-associated. The classifier reportedly diagnosed cytomegalovirus status with high specificity and sensitivity. First-cohort TCR clusters were later found to tend to co-occur in the roughly 130 validation repertoires.

The sequenced material came from PBMCs. This TCR derives from a woman in her twenties or thirties in good health and CMV-seronegative. The chain is built from TRBV7-8 and TRBJ2-7, with a tentative D call TRBD2 (6 bases). The CDR3 nucleotides read TGTGCCAGCAGCTTAGCCGGGGGTCTCTCCTACGAGCAGTACTTC. Protein sequence: CASSLAGGLSYEQYF.